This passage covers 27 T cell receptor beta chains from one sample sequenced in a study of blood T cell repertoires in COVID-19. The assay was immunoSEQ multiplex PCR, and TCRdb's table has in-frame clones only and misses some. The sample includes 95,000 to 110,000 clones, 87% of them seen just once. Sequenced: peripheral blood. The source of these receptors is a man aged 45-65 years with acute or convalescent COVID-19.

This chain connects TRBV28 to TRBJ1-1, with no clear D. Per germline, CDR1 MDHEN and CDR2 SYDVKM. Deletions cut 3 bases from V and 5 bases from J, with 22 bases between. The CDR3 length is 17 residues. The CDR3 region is CASSFLTLPRTDTEAFF. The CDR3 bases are TGTGCCAGCAGTTTCCTCACTCTTCCTCGGACTGATACTGAAGCTTTCTTT.

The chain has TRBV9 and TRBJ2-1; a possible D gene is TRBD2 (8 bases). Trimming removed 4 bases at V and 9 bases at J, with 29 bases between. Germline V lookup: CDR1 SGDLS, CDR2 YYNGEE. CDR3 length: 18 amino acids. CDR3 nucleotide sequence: TGTGCCAGCAGCCCCCCCAGGGGGACTAGGGGGGTCAGGGGTGAGCAGTTCTTC. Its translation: CASSPPRGTRGVRGEQFF.

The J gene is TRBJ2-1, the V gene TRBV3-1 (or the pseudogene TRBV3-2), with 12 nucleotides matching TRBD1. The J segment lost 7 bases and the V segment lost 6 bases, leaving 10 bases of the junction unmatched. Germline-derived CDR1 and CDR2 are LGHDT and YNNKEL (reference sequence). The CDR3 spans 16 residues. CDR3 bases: TGTGCCAGCAGTTCATCTCCGGGACAGGGGGCAAATGAGCAGTTCTTC. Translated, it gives CASSSSPGQGANEQFF.

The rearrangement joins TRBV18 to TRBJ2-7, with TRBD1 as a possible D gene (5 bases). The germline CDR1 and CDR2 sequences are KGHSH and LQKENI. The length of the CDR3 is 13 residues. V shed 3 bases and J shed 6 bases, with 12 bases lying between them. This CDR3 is CASSPGQVTEQYF. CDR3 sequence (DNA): TGTGCCAGCTCACCGGGGCAGGTCACCGAGCAGTACTTC.

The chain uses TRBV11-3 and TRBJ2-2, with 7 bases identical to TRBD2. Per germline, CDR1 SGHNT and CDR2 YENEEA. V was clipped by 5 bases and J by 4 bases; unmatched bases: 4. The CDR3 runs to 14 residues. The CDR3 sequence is CASSTTGGTGELFF. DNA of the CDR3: TGTGCCAGCAGCACAACGGGGGGCACCGGGGAGCTGTTTTTT. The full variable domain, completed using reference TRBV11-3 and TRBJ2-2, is EAGVVQSPRYKIIEKKQPVAFWCNPISGHNTLYWYLQNLGQGPELLIRYENEEAVDDSQLPKDRFSAERLKGVDSTLKIQPAELGDSAVYLCASSTTGGTGELFFGEGSRLTVL.

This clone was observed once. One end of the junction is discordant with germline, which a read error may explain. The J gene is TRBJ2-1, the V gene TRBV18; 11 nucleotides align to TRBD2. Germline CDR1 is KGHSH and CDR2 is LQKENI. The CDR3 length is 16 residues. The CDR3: CASSPPGTSGRNEQFF. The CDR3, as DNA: TGTGCCAGCTCCCCACCCGGGACTAGCGGTCGGAATGAGCAGTTCTTC.

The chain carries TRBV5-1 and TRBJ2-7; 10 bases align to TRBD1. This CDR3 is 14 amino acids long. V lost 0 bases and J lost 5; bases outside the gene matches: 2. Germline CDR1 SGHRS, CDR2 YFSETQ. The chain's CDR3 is CASSLGQGADEQYF. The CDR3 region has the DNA TGCGCCAGCAGCTTGGGACAGGGGGCTGACGAGCAGTACTTC.

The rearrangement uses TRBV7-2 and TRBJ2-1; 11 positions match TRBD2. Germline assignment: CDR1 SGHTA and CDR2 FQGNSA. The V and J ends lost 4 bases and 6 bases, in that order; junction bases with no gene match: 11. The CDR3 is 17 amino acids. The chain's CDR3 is CASSSLITLAGGNEQFF. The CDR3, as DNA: TGTGCCAGCAGCTCCCTGATAACCCTAGCGGGAGGCAATGAGCAGTTCTTC.

The CDR3 bases are TGTGCCAGCAATCCATCCGGGCCAAGACTAGCGGGAGAGAGTCGGAAGACCCAGTACTTC. Translated: CASNPSGPRLAGESRKTQYF. The chain is built from TRBV28 and TRBJ2-5, with TRBD2 identical over 12 bases. V was pared by 7 bases and J by 6 bases, with 24 bases of the junction left unmatched. Germline loops: CDR1 MDHEN, CDR2 SYDVKM. The CDR3 totals 20 residues.

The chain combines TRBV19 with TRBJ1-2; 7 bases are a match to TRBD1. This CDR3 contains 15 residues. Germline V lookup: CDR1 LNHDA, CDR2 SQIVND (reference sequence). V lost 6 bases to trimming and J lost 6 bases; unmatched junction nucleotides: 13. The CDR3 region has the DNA TGTGCCAGTAGCCCCGGGTGGGGGACAGCAGATGGCTACACCTTC. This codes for CASSPGWGTADGYTF.

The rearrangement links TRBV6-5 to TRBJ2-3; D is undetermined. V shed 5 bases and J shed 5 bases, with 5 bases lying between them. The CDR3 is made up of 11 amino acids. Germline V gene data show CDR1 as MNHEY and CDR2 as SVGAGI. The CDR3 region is CASSIQDTQYF. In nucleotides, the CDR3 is TGTGCCAGCAGTATCCAAGATACGCAGTATTTT.

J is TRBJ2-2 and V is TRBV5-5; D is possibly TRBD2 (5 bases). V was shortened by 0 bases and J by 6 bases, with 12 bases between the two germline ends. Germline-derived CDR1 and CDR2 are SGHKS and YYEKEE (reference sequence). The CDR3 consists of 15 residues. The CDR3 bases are TGTGCCAGCAGCTTGGCCCCGGACTCACCCGGGGAGCTGTTTTTT. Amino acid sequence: CASSLAPDSPGELFF.

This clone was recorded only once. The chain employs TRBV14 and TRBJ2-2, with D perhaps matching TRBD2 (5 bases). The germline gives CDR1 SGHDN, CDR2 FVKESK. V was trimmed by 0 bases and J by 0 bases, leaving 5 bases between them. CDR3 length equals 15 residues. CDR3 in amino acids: CASSQELANTGELFF. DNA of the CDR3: TGTGCCAGCAGCCAAGAACTAGCGAACACCGGGGAGCTGTTTTTT.

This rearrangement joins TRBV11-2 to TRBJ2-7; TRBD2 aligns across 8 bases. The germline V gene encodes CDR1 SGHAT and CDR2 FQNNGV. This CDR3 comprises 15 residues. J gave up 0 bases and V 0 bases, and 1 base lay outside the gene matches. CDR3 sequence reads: CASSLESGSSYEQYF. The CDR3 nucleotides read TGTGCCAGCAGCTTAGAGAGCGGGAGCTCCTACGAGCAGTACTTC.

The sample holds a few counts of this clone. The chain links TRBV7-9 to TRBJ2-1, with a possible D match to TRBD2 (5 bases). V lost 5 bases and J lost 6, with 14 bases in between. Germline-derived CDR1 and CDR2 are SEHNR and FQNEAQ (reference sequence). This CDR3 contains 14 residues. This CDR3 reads CASSPTSGSNEQFF. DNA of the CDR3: TGTGCCAGCAGCCCTACTAGTGGGTCCAATGAGCAGTTCTTC.

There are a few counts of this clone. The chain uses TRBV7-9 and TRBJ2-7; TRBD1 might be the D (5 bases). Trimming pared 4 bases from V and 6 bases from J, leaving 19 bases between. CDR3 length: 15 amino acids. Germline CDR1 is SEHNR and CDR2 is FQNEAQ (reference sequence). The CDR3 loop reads CASSSVWGPPLEQYF. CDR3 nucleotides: TGTGCCAGCAGCTCGGTATGGGGCCCCCCGCTCGAGCAGTACTTC.

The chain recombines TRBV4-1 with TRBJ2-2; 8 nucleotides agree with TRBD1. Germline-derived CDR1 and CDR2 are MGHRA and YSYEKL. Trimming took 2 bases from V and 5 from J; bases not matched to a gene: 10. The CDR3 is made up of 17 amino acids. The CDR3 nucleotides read TGCGCCAGCAGCCAAACCCCCCCAGGACAGGGAACCGGGGAGCTGTTTTTT. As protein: CASSQTPPGQGTGELFF.

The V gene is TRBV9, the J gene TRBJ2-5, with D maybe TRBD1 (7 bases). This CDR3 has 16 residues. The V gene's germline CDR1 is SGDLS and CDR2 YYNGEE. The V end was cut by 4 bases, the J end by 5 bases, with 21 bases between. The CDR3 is CASSTGGGPAVETQYF. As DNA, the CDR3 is TGTGCCAGCAGCACCGGAGGGGGCCCAGCTGTGGAGACCCAGTACTTC.

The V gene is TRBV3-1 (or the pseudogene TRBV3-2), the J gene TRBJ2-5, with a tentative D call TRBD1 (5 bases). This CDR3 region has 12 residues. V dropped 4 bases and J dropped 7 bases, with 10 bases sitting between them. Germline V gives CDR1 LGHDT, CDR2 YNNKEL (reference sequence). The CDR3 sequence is CASSPWGGTQYF. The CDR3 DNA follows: TGTGCCAGCAGCCCGTGGGGCGGGACCCAGTACTTC.

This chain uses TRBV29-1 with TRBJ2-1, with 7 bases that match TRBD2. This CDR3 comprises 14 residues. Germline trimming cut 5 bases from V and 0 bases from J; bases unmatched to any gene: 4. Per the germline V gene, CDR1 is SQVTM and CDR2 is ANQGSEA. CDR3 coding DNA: TGCAGCGTTATGGGCGGGAGCTCCTACAATGAGCAGTTCTTC. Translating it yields CSVMGGSSYNEQFF.

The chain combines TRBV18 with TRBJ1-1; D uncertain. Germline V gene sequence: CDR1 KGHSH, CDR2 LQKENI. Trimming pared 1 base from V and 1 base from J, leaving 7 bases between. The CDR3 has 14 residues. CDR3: CASSPLLWNTEAFF. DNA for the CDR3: TGTGCCAGCTCACCACTCTTATGGAACACTGAAGCTTTCTTT.

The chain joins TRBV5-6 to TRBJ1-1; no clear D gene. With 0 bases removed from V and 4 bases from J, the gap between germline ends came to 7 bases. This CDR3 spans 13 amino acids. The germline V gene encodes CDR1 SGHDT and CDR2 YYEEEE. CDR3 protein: CASSLGGSTEAFF. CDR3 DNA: TGTGCCAGCAGCTTGGGAGGGTCCACTGAAGCTTTCTTT. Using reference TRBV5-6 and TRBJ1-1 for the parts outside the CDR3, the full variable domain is DAGVTQSPTHLIKTRGQQVTLRCSPKSGHDTVSWYQQALGQGPQFIFQYYEEEERQRGNFPDRFSGHQFPNYSSELNVNALLLGDSALYLCASSLGGSTEAFFGQGTRLTVV.

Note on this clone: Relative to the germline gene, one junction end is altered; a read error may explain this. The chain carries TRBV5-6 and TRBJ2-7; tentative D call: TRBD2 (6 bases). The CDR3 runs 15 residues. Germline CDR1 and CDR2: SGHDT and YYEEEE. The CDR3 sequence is CASSKRTLKLAGKDF. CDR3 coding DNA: TGTGCCAGCAGCAAAAGGACCCTTAAATTGGCGGGAAAGGACTTC.

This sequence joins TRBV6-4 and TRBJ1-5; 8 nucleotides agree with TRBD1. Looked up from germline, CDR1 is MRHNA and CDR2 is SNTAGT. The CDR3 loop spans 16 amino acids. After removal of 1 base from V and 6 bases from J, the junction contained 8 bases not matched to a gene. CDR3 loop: CASSDWTGLICQPQHF. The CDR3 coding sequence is TGTGCCAGCAGTGACTGGACAGGGTTGATTTGTCAGCCCCAGCATTTT.

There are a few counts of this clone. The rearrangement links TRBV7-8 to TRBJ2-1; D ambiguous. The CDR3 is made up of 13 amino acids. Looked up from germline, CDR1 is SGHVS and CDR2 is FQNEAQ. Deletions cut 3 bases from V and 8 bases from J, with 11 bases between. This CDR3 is CASSFPKSDEQFF. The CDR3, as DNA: TGTGCCAGCAGCTTCCCCAAGAGCGATGAGCAGTTCTTC.

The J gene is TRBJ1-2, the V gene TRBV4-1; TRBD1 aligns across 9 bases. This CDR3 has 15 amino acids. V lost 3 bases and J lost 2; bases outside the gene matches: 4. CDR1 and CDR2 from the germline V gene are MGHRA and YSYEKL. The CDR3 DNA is TGCGCCAGCAGCCAGTGGACAGGGGCCAACTATGGCTACACCTTC. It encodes CASSQWTGANYGYTF.

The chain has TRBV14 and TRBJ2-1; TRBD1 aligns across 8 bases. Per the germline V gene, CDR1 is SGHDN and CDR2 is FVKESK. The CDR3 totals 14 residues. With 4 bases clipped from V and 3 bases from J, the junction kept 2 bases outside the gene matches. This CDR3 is CASSRDRHYNEQFF. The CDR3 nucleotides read TGTGCCAGCAGCCGGGACAGGCACTACAATGAGCAGTTCTTC.